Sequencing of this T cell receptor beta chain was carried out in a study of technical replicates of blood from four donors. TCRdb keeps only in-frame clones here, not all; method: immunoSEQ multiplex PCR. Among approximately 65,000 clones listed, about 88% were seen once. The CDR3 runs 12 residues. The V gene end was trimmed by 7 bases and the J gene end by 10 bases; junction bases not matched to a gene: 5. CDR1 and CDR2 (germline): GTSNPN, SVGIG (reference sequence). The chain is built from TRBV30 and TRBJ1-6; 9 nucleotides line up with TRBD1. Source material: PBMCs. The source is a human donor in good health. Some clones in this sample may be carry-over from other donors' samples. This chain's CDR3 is CAFTGGLSPLHF. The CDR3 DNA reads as TGTGCCTTTACAGGGGGCCTCTCACCCCTCCACTTT.